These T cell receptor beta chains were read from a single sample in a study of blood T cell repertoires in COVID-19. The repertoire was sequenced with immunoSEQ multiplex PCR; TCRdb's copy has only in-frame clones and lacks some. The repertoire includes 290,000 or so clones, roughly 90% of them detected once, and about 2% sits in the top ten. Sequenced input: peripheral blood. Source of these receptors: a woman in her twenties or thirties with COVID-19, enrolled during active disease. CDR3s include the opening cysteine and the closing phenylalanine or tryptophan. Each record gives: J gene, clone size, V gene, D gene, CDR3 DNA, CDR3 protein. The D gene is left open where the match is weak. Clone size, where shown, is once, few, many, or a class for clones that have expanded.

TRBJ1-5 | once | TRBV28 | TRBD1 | TGTGCCAGCAGTGAGGGACAGATTAATCAGCCCCAGCATTTT | CASSEGQINQPQHF
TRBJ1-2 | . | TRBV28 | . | TGTGCCAGCAGCCGCATTGGGGAGAGGTATGGCTACACCTTC | CASSRIGERYGYTF
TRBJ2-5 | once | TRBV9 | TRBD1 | TGTGCCAGCAGCGTAGTCGGGCAGGGGGCAACAGAGACCCAGTACTTC | CASSVVGQGATETQYF
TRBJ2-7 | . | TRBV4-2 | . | TGTGCCAGCAGCCAAGAAGCGTCGGGTAGCGGAAGTTACGAGCAGTACTTC | CASSQEASGSGSYEQYF
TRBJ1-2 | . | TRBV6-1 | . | TGTGCCAGCAGTGAGGGGGGGGGAGCTAACTATGGCTACACCTTC | CASSEGGGANYGYTF
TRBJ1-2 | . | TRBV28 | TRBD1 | TGTGCCAGCAGTTTATGGGGGACAGGGTGGGATGAGATCTATAGCTACACCTTC | CASSLWGTGWDEIYSYTF
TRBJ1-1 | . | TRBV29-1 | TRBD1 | TGCAGCGTGGTAGGACAGGGTACCTCGAACACTGAAGCTTTCTTT | CSVVGQGTSNTEAFF
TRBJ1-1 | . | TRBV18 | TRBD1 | TGTGCCAGCTCACCACCTAGGGGGCGGTGGGGTGAAGCTTTCTTT | CASSPPRGRWGEAFF
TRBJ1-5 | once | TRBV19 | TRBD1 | TGTGCCAGTAGGGACAGGGTCGCGAAGCCCCAGCATTTT | CASRDRVAKPQHF
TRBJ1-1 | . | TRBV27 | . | TGTGCCAGCAGTTCAGGGTATCTCACTGAAGCTTTCTTT | CASSSGYLTEAFF
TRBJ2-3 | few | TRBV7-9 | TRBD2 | TGTGCCAGCAGCTTAGAAGGTTCTAGCGGCAGCACAGATACGCAGTATTTT | CASSLEGSSGSTDTQYF
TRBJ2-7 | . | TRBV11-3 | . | TGTGCCAGCAGCTCCGGGGTGGCGCCCACCTACGAGCAGTACTTC | CASSSGVAPTYEQYF
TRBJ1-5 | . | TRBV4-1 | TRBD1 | TGCGCCAGCAGCCAGCACACCACAGGGGATCAGCCCCAGCATTTT | CASSQHTTGDQPQHF
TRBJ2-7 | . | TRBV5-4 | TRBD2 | TGTGCCAGCAGCCGGGGGCTAGCGGGAGGCCAGGGTGGTCGCCACGAGCAGTACTTC | CASSRGLAGGQGGRHEQYF
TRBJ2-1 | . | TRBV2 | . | TGTGCCAGCAGTGCCCCAGGGATCCACTCCTACAATGAGCAGTTCTTC | CASSAPGIHSYNEQFF
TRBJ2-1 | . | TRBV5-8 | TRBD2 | TGTGCCAGCAGCTTGTGGGGACAGGGACTAGCGGGAGGGCCGTGGAATGAGCAGTTCTTC | CASSLWGQGLAGGPWNEQFF
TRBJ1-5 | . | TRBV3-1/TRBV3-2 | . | TGTGCCAGCAGCCAAGGGACCAGGGGTCAGCCCCAGCATTTT | CASSQGTRGQPQHF
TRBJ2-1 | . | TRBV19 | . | TGTGCCAGTAGGGGGGGTTACAATGAGCAGTTCTTC | CASRGGYNEQFF
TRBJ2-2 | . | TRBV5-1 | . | TGCGCCAGCAGCAGAGGATCCGGGGAGCTGTTTTTT | CASSRGSGELFF
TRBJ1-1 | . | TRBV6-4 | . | TGTGCCAGCAGTGACGAGGGATTCACTGAAGCTTTCTTT | CASSDEGFTEAFF
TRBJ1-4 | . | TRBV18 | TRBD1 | TGTGCCAGCTCGAGTAACAGGGGCGAAGAAAAACTGTTTTTT | CASSSNRGEEKLFF
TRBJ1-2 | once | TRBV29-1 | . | TGCAGCGTTGAGGGGGGTAGCTACACCTTC | CSVEGGSYTF
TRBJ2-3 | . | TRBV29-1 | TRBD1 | TGCAGCGTTGAAGATCCAGGGGGAGATACGCAGTATTTT | CSVEDPGGDTQYF
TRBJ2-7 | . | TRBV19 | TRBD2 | TGTGCCAGTAGTCTTACGGGGACTAGCGGGGGAGACTACGAGCAGTACTTC | CASSLTGTSGGDYEQYF
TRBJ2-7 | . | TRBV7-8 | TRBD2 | TGTGCCAGCAGCTTGGGACTAGCCTACGAGCAGTACTTC | CASSLGLAYEQYF
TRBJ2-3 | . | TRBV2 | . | TGTGCCAGCAGTGAACAGGCAAATACGCAGTATTTT | CASSEQANTQYF
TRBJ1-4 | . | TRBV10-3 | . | TGTGCCGTCAGTCCCGACAGTGGGTCGGAAAAACTGTTTTTT | CAVSPDSGSEKLFF
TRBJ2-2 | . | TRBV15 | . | TGTGCCACCAGCAGAGATCAGACAGGGAGGTGGGTCACCGGGGAGCTGTTTTTT | CATSRDQTGRWVTGELFF
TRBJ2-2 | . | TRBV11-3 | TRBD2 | TGTGCCAGCAGCCCGGGACTAGCGGGAGAAGCCGGGGAGCTGTTTTTT | CASSPGLAGEAGELFF
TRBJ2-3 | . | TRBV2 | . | TGTGCCAGCAGTGAACAGTATCTGGGCACAGATACGCAGTATTTT | CASSEQYLGTDTQYF
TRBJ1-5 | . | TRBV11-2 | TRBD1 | TGTGCCAGCAGCTTAGATACAGGGGGTGGGGAGCCCCAGCATTTT | CASSLDTGGGEPQHF
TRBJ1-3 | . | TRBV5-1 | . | TGCGCCAGCAGCAGCAGCGGCGGGTACTCTGGAAACACCATATATTTT | CASSSSGGYSGNTIYF
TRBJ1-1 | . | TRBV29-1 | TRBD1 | TGCAGCGTCTCGGACAGGGACACTGAAGCTTTCTTT | CSVSDRDTEAFF
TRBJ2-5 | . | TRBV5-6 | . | TGTGCCAGCAGCTTGGTTGGGGGCTACCAAGAGACCCAGTACTTC | CASSLVGGYQETQYF
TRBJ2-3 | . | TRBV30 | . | TGTGCCTGGAGAGCCAGCGCTAGCACAGATACGCAGTATTTT | CAWRASASTDTQYF
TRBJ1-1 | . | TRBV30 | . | TGTGCCTGGAGTGTATCGGGGACCGGGGGAACTGAAGCTTTCTTT | CAWSVSGTGGTEAFF
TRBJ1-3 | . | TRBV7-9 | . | TGTGCCAGCAGCTTAGAGGGGGTGCCTGGAAACACCATATATTTT | CASSLEGVPGNTIYF
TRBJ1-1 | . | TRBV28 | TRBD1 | TGTGCCAGCAGTCCTCTAGGACAGGGAGTGGGGAACACTGAAGCTTTCTTT | CASSPLGQGVGNTEAFF
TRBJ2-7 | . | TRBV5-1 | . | TGCGCCAGCAGCTTGGCCAGGGCCCAGGACGAGCAGTACTTC | CASSLARAQDEQYF
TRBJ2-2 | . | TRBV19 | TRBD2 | TGTGCCAGTAGTTTGCCTAGCGGGATCGGCACCGGGGAGCTGTTTTTT | CASSLPSGIGTGELFF
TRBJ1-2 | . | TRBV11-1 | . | TGTGCCAGCAGCTTAATCGGTGGTTCAGGTGGCTACACCTTC | CASSLIGGSGGYTF
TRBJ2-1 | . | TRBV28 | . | TGTGCCAGCAGAACCCCGCCGCGGATGGGTGACAATGAGCAGTTCTTC | CASRTPPRMGDNEQFF
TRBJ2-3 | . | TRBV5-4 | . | TGTGCCAGCAGCTCGACAGTAGGGACAGATACGCAGTATTTT | CASSSTVGTDTQYF
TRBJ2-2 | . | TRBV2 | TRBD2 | TGTGCCAGCAGTGTAGAGGCGGGAGTGGGAACCGGGGAGCTGTTTTTT | CASSVEAGVGTGELFF
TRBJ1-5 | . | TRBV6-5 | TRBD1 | TGTGCCAGCAGGGAGAACAGGGGTGATCAGCCCCAGCATTTT | CASRENRGDQPQHF
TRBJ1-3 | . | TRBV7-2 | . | TGTGCCAGCAGCTTCTTCCAGGGGACCGTTGGAAACACCATATATTTT | CASSFFQGTVGNTIYF
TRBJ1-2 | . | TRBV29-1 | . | TGCAGCGCTGGGGTCGGTCTAGCGAACTATGGCTACACCTTC | CSAGVGLANYGYTF
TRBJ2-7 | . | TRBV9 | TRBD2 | TGTGCCAGCAGCGCCGCCCCAACTAGCGGGAACGAGCAGTACTTC | CASSAAPTSGNEQYF
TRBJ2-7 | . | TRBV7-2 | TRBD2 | TGTGCCAGCAGCTTCCAGACTAGCGGGTTGCACGAGCAGTACTTC | CASSFQTSGLHEQYF
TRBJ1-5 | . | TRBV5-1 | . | TGCGCCAGCAGCTTGTACCCTGAGGGCAATCAGCCCCAGCATTTT | CASSLYPEGNQPQHF
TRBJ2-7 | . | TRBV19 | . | TGTGCCAGTAGTCCCTTCGGGGGGCCCTACGAGCAGTACTTC | CASSPFGGPYEQYF
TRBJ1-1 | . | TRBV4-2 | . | TGTGCCAGCAGCCGGCAGGCGAACACTGAAGCTTTCTTT | CASSRQANTEAFF
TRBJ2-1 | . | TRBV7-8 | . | TGTGCCAGCAGAAAAAGCGGGACACCCAATCCCTACAATGAGCAGTTCTTC | CASRKSGTPNPYNEQFF